These 13 T cell receptor beta chains originate from one sample sequenced in a study of CD8+CD57+ T cells in acquired aplastic anemia. For CDR3 and TCR beta VDJ profiling, genomic DNA was the template used. TCRdb itself ran the reads through MiXCR, one entry per CDR3 protein. Here the sample spans 210,000 or so distinct CDR3 sequences, under 55% being singletons. An expansion of CD8+CD57+ cells by flow cytometry had been shown in patients chosen for sequencing. Source material: sorted CD4+, CD8+, or CD8+CD57+ T cells (not recorded which) from PBMCs. The source is a human donor with aplastic anemia.

This clonotype was seen at least ten times. The rearrangement uses TRBV20-1 and TRBJ2-7, with TRBD1 as a possible D gene (6 bases). CDR1 and CDR2 (germline): DFQATT, SNEGSKA (reference sequence). V lost 0 bases to trimming and J lost 2 bases, with 23 bases between them. This CDR3 is 18 amino acids long. The CDR3: CSARDLWGPSQGTYEQYF. The CDR3 bases are TGCAGTGCTAGAGATCTTTGGGGGCCCAGCCAAGGAACCTACGAGCAGTACTTC.

J is TRBJ1-1 and V is TRBV20-1; 10 nucleotides align to TRBD1. This CDR3 is 13 amino acids long. Trimming took 5 bases from V and 3 from J; bases not matched to a gene: 3. The V gene's germline CDR1 is DFQATT and CDR2 SNEGSKA (reference sequence). The CDR3 spells CSAEGTGDTEAFF. DNA for the CDR3: TGCAGTGCTGAAGGGACAGGGGACACTGAAGCTTTCTTT.

This chain links TRBV29-1 with TRBJ2-7; D is uncertain. The CDR3 is made up of 12 amino acids. Trimming cost V 6 bases and J 0 bases, with 9 bases left between them. The germline V gene encodes CDR1 SQVTM and CDR2 ANQGSEA. CDR3 protein: CSVLGLSYEQYV. The CDR3 nucleotides are TGCAGCGTCCTCGGCCTCTCCTACGAGCAGTACGTC.

This clonotype was detected ten times or more. The chain employs TRBV20-1 and TRBJ1-5; 9 positions match TRBD1. Germline values: CDR1 DFQATT, CDR2 SNEGSKA (reference sequence). The CDR3 consists of 13 residues. Trimming took 6 bases from V and 3 from J; bases not matched to a gene: 3. CDR3 region: CSAEQGANQPQHF. The CDR3 nucleotides read TGCAGTGCGGAACAGGGGGCCAATCAGCCCCAGCATTTT.

Many counts were recorded for this clonotype. The V gene is TRBV4-1, the J gene TRBJ2-7; D could derive from TRBD1 or TRBD2 (6 bases each). Germline values: CDR1 MGHRA, CDR2 YSYEKL. Trimming left V 0 bases short and J 3 bases short, with 27 bases between. The CDR3 runs to 20 residues. CDR3 in amino acids: CASSQDPRGRSQARLYEQYF. The CDR3 DNA reads TGCGCCAGCAGCCAAGATCCTCGGGGGCGTAGTCAAGCCCGACTCTACGAGCAGTACTTC.

The chain uses TRBV10-3 and TRBJ1-2; D perhaps matches TRBD1 (5 bases). CDR1 is ENHRY, CDR2 SYGVKD, per germline. V lost 2 bases to trimming and J lost 4 bases, with 17 bases between them. The CDR3 runs 16 residues. CDR3 in DNA: TGTGCCATCAGTGAGAGGGGAGCGGGTGGGCCCTATGGCTACACCTTC. It specifies CAISERGAGGPYGYTF.

This clonotype was detected a few times. The chain couples TRBV6-1 to TRBJ1-5; 7 bases are a match to TRBD1. CDR1 and CDR2 (germline): MNHNS, SASEGT. This CDR3 has 17 residues. V was clipped by 6 bases and J by 0 bases; unmatched bases: 11. CDR3 protein: CASRKLTGAYSNQPQHF. In DNA, the CDR3 is TGTGCCAGCAGAAAACTTACAGGGGCGTATAGCAATCAGCCCCAGCATTTT.

This chain joins TRBV20-1 and TRBJ2-6; 8 nucleotides agree with TRBD1. Germline values: CDR1 DFQATT, CDR2 SNEGSKA (reference sequence). The ends lost 1 base at V and 3 bases at J; junction bases unmatched: 2. This CDR3 spans 15 amino acids. The CDR3 DNA reads as TGCAGTGCTAGAGCTACAGGGGGTGGGGCCAACGTCCTGACTTTC. Translated, it gives CSARATGGGANVLTF.

This clonotype has ten or more counts. The gene calls are TRBV7-3 and TRBJ2-5; possibly TRBD1 or TRBD2 for D (5 bases each). The length of the CDR3 is 15 residues. V gave up 0 bases and J gave up 5 bases, with 13 bases separating them. Germline V CDR1 and CDR2: SGHTA, FQGTGA. CDR3 amino acids: CASSLTRGQWETQYF. In nucleotides, the CDR3 is TGTGCCAGCAGCTTAACGAGGGGTCAGTGGGAGACCCAGTACTTC.

The chain has TRBV2 and TRBJ1-2, with TRBD1 matching 8 bases. The CDR3 has 14 residues. The germline CDR1 and CDR2 sequences are SNHLY and FYNNEI. V shed 1 base, J shed 7 bases, and the junction held 5 bases outside the gene matches. The CDR3 protein is CASSEGTGRIGYTF. Here the CDR3 DNA reads TGTGCCAGCAGTGAAGGGACAGGGAGGATTGGCTACACCTTC.

V usage is TRBV20-1 and J usage is TRBJ2-2; 7 nucleotides line up with TRBD1. Per germline, CDR1 DFQATT and CDR2 SNEGSKA (reference sequence). CDR3 length: 15 amino acids. The trim removed 4 bases at V and 2 bases at J, leaving 7 bases unmatched. In DNA form, the CDR3 reads TGCAGTGCTATTGACAGGGTAAAAAACACCGGGGAGCTGTTTTTT. Translating gives CSAIDRVKNTGELFF.

This clonotype was observed at least ten times. The chain combines TRBV6-1 with TRBJ1-2, with 10 bases identical to TRBD1. Unmatched junction bases numbered 6, after V lost 6 bases and J lost 8 bases. The germline V gene encodes CDR1 MNHNS and CDR2 SASEGT. The CDR3 has 13 amino acids. The CDR3 here is CASSRGQGMGYTF. CDR3 sequence (DNA): TGTGCCAGCAGCCGGGGACAGGGGATGGGCTACACCTTC.

This clonotype was counted only a few times. The chain couples TRBV6-2 or TRBV6-3 to TRBJ2-7; D unclear. The CDR3 has 11 amino acids. Germline CDR1 and CDR2: MNHEY and SVGEGT. The ends were cut back, 6 bases at V and 2 bases at J, with 5 bases in the middle. The CDR3 region is CASSETYEQYF. The DNA for the CDR3 is TGTGCCAGCAGCGAGACCTACGAGCAGTACTTC.